Here is one TCR beta chain with its context. The entry originates in a study of blood T cell repertoires in COVID-19. Study in general: Some COVID-19 samples were acute and others convalescent; all came from the United States, Italy and Spain. T cells, B-cell-depleted T cells, or PBMCs supplied cDNA or gDNA.

In the source study's methods: Estimated nucleated cell counts came from reference gene primer amplification. Data came from immunoSEQ multiplex PCR; TCRdb stores just in-frame clones and leaves some out. The V and J calls and clone size are taken from that table; D and trimming were inferred from the DNA. Of some 42,000 clones detected, about nine tenths appear once; the ten largest clones hold about 0.4%. Germline values: CDR1 MNHEY, CDR2 SVGAGI. V lost 5 bases, J lost 4 bases, and 3 bases stayed unmatched. CDR3 length equals 13 residues. The clonotype was recovered from a human donor in a cohort sampled during active COVID-19. The chain employs TRBV6-5 and TRBJ1-1; 8 positions agree with TRBD1. The sample consisted of peripheral blood. CDR3 nucleotide sequence: TGTGCCAGCAGTCCCACAGGGGGCACTGAAGCTTTCTTT. Amino acids: CASSPTGGTEAFF.